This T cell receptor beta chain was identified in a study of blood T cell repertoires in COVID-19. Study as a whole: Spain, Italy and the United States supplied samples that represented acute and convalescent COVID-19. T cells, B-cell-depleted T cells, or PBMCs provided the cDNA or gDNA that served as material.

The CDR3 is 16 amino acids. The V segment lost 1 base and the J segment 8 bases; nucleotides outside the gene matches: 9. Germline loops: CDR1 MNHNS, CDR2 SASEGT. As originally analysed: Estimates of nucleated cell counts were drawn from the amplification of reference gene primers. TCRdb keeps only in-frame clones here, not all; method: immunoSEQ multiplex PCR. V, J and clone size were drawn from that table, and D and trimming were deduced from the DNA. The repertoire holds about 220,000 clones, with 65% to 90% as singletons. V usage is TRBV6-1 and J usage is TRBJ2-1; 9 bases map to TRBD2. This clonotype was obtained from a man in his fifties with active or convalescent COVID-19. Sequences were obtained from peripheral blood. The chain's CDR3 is CASSEVASGVWDEQFF. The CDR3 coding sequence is TGTGCCAGCAGTGAAGTGGCTAGCGGGGTCTGGGATGAGCAGTTCTTC.